The 5 T cell receptor beta chains in this list originate from one sample, sequenced in a study of T cell repertoires in cytomegalovirus infection (dated by TCRdb to the late 2010s). Their target antigens are unknown. This specimen's treatment or condition label, per the study, means: in vitro stimulation with specific CMV peptide epitopes to enrich CMV-specific T cells. TCRdb lists the instrument as Illumina HiSeq 1500. Through fastp at Q25 and MiXCR, TCRdb rebuilt clones from the public reads, retaining in-frame beta chains. Rows merge per CDR3 protein into single entries with the most common DNA and genes. In this sample the table shows approximately 990,000 distinct CDR3 sequences, approximately 33% of which occur a single time. About an eighth of the sample lies in the top ten. The sequences come from cultured CD8+ T cells from PBMCs, collected from culture after CMV antigen stimulation. Receptors originate from a human donor in good health (CMV status not recorded). Some clones in this sample may be carry-over from other donors' samples.

This clonotype was seen only a few times. The chain uses TRBV12-5 and TRBJ1-4, with no clear D. The CDR3 is 11 residues long. CDR1 and CDR2 from the germline V gene are LGHNT and FRNRAP. Deletions cut 5 bases from V and 7 bases from J, with 5 bases between. The CDR3 region is CASGLGEKLFF. In nucleotides, the CDR3 is TGTGCTAGTGGTCTTGGTGAAAAACTGTTTTTT.

The chain links TRBV19 to TRBJ1-1; 9 bases are shared with TRBD1. J lost 6 bases, V lost 3 bases, and 20 bases had no gene match. Germline V gene data show CDR1 as LNHDA and CDR2 as SQIVND (reference sequence). This CDR3 has 19 residues. The CDR3 DNA follows: TGTGCCAGTAGTATTACCGACAGGGGGGCGTTGGCGAGTGTTGCTGAAGCTTTCTTT. Amino acid sequence: CASSITDRGALASVAEAFF.

The chain employs TRBV19 and TRBJ1-5, with D perhaps matching TRBD1 (6 bases). Per germline, CDR1 LNHDA and CDR2 SQIVND (reference sequence). Between the trimmed V and J ends, which lost 3 bases and 1 base, there was a span of 10 bases. The CDR3 is 15 amino acids. CDR3 protein: CASSIWGASNQPQHF. For the CDR3, the DNA is TGTGCCAGTAGTATCTGGGGGGCGAGCAATCAGCCCCAGCATTTT.

The rearrangement uses TRBV18 and TRBJ1-2; no definite D call. Germline CDR1 KGHSH, CDR2 LQKENI. Trimming left V 6 bases short and J 10 bases short, with 15 bases between. This CDR3 has 12 residues. CDR3 bases: TGTGCCAGCTCGCGAAACGAGGCGGACTACACCTTC. Its protein is CASSRNEADYTF.

Concerning this clonotype: A clone one base away is much larger, so this may be a read error. The chain links TRBV4-1 to TRBJ1-5; 9 bases line up with TRBD1. Trimming cost V 0 bases and J 5 bases; bases outside gene matches: 8. The germline V gene encodes CDR1 MGHRA and CDR2 YSYEKL. The CDR3 loop spans 17 amino acids. The CDR3 loop is CASSQDLSGQGYQPQHF. The CDR3 DNA follows: TGCGCCAGCAGCCAAGACCTTTCTGGACAGGGGTATCAGCCCCAGCATTTT.